One and the same sample provided the 6 T cell receptor beta chains below, sequenced in a study of T cells in Graves' hyperthyroidism and ophthalmopathy. RNA transcripts yielded amplified TCR beta CDR3 regions. Researchers ran a first-round RT-PCR on the TCR CDR3 using the HTBI primer set. TCRdb redid the calling of the multiplex PCR reads with MiXCR, one entry per CDR3 protein. The repertoire has approximately 400,000 distinct CDR3 sequences, about a fifth of them found once; the top ten carry 3.5% to 4%. The sample consisted of blood. These receptors were obtained from a young woman with Graves' hyperthyroidism.

This clonotype was seen many times. CDR3 residues: CASSLGGGVGYTF. The DNA for the CDR3 is TGTGCCAGCAGCTTAGGGGGAGGGGTTGGCTACACCTTC. This chain connects TRBV7-8 to TRBJ1-2; D possibly corresponds to TRBD1 (5 bases). The V gene's germline CDR1 is SGHVS and CDR2 FQNEAQ. V lost 1 base and J 7 bases, leaving 10 bases between the germline ends. This CDR3 contains 13 residues.

This clonotype was seen many times. V and J are TRBV2 and TRBJ1-3; D is possibly TRBD1 (6 bases). In germline, CDR1 is SNHLY, CDR2 FYNNEI. V was clipped by 6 bases and J by 1 base, with 16 bases between them. This CDR3 is built from 16 residues. CDR3 DNA: TGTGCCAGCAGACAACTTAGGGGGGATTCTGGAAACACCATATATTTT. Translation gives CASRQLRGDSGNTIYF.

This clonotype was seen at least ten times. V is TRBV5-1 and J is TRBJ1-2, with a weak D call TRBD1 (5 bases). Deletions cut 5 bases from V and 7 bases from J, with 24 bases between. There are 16 residues in the CDR3. CDR1 SGHRS and CDR2 YFSETQ come from the germline V gene. CDR3 sequence reads: CASRGDPAGVFCGYTF. DNA of the CDR3: TGCGCCAGCAGAGGGGATCCGGCCGGTGTTTTTTGTGGCTACACCTTC.

In this sample, this clonotype turned up a few times. This chain uses TRBV12-3 or TRBV12-4 with TRBJ1-2; D uncertain. This CDR3 has 13 residues. Trimming took off 5 bases at V and 8 bases at J, with 15 bases between the two ends. Here the CDR3 reads CASSPRGPGGYTF. As DNA, the CDR3 is TGTGCCAGCAGTCCCCGGGGTCCCGGCGGCTACACCTTC.

A few counts support this clonotype. A read error may be the cause here, since a much bigger clone is one base away. The V call is TRBV7-9, the J call TRBJ2-5; a weak D match, TRBD1 (5 bases). Germline CDR1 is SEHNR and CDR2 is FQNEAQ (reference sequence). The length of the CDR3 is 16 residues. The CDR3 is CASSLGSGMGEETKYF. CDR3 nucleotides: TGTGCCAGCAGCTTAGGATCAGGGATGGGTGAGGAGACCAAGTACTTC. The full variable domain, completed using reference TRBV7-9 and TRBJ2-5, is DTGVSQNPRHKITKRGQNVTFRCDPISEHNRLYWYRQTLGQGPEFLTYFQNEAQLEKSRLLSDRFSAERPKGSFSTLEIQRTEQGDSAMYLCASSLGSGMGEETKYFGPGTRLLVL.

This clonotype appeared many times. This rearrangement joins TRBV28 to TRBJ1-1, with no clear D. Germline V gene data show CDR1 as MDHEN and CDR2 as SYDVKM. The CDR3 loop spans 15 amino acids. V was pared by 4 bases and J by 2 bases, with 14 bases between. Written as DNA, the CDR3 is TGTGCCAGCAGTTCTCCGGGAGCGCCCAACACTGAAGCTTTCTTT. Encoded protein: CASSSPGAPNTEAFF.